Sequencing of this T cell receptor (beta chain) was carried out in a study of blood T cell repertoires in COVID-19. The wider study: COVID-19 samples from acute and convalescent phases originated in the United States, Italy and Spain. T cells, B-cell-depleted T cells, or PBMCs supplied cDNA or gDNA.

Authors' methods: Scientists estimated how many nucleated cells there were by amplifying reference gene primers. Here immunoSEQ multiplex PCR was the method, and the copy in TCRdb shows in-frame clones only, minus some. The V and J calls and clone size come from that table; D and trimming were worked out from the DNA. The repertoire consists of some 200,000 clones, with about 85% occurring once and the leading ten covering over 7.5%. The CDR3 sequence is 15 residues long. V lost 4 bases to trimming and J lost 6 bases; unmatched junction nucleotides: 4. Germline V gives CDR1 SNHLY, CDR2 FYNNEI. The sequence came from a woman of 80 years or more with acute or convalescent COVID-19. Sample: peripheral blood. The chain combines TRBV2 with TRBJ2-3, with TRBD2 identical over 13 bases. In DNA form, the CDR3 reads TGTGCCAGCAGTGGACTAGCGGGAGGTATTGATACGCAGTATTTT. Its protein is CASSGLAGGIDTQYF.